This record concerns one T cell receptor (beta chain) sequence. Its target is unknown. The sample belongs to a study of graft-versus-host responses after intestinal transplantation. As for the study in general: Recipients uniformly received anti-thymocyte globulin induction, followed by tacrolimus and steroids for 3 to 4 years. Findings of the study overall: In recipient marrow, GvH clones were found, and some appeared first in ileum or blood.

The protocol was immunoSEQ multiplex PCR, while the TCRdb copy is restricted to in-frame clones and leaves out a portion. The sample contains tens of thousands of clones, 75% to 90% of which appear only once. The clonotype was recovered from a human patient who received an intestinal transplant, so some T cells may come from the graft donor. This specimen consisted of PBMCs, obtained approximately 29 days after intestinal transplant.

CDR3 bases: TGTGCCAGCAGCGTGACAGGGGGCTATGAAAAACTGTTTTTT. This encodes CASSVTGGYEKLFF. The rearrangement links TRBV9 to TRBJ1-4; 10 bases are shared with TRBD1. The germline gives CDR1 SGDLS, CDR2 YYNGEE. V dropped 2 bases and J dropped 6; count of bases not matched to a gene: 1. This CDR3 comprises 14 residues. Based on the CDR3 plus reference TRBV9 and TRBJ1-4, the full variable domain is DSGVTQTPKHLITATGQRVTLRCSPRSGDLSVYWYQQSLDQGLQFLIQYYNGEERAKGNILERFSAQQFPDLHSELNLSSLELGDSALYFCASSVTGGYEKLFFGSGTQLSVL.